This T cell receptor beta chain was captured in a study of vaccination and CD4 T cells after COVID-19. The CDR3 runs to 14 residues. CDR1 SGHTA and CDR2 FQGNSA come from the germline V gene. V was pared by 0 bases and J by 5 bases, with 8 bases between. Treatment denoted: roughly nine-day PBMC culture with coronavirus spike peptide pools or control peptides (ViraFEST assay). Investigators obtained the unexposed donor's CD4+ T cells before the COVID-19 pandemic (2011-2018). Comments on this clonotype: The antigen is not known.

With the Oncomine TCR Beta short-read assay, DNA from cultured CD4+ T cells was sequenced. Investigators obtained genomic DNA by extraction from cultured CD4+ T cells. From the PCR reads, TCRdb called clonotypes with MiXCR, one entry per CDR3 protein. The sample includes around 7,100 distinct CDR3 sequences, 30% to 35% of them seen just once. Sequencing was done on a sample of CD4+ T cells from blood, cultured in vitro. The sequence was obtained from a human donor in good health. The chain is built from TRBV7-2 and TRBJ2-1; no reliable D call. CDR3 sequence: CASSLARGNNEQFF. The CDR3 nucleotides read TGTGCCAGCAGCTTAGCGCGTGGGAACAATGAGCAGTTCTTC.